One sample yielded the 16 T cell receptor beta chains listed below, sequenced in a study of cytomegalovirus exposure and HLA in healthy donors. The PCR was carried out with 60 Vbeta primers and 13 Jbeta primers. The assay was immunoSEQ multiplex PCR, and TCRdb's table has in-frame clones only and misses some. The table includes just over 150,000 clones, approximately 76% detected once. Sequencing input: PBMCs. These receptors all stem from a female donor in good health and CMV-seronegative.

This chain links TRBV9 with TRBJ2-1, with 9 bases fitting TRBD2. Germline CDR1 SGDLS, CDR2 YYNGEE. The CDR3 sequence is 17 residues long. V dropped 1 base and J dropped 4; count of bases not matched to a gene: 9. The CDR3 nucleotides read TGTGCCAGCAGCGTAAGCGGAACTAGCGGGCCTTACAATGAGCAGTTCTTC. It yields the protein CASSVSGTSGPYNEQFF.

This CDR3 reads CASSARQGETANYGYTF. In DNA form, the CDR3 reads TGTGCCAGCAGCGCCCGACAGGGGGAAACCGCTAACTATGGCTACACCTTC. The chain combines TRBV7-9 with TRBJ1-2; TRBD1 matches 9 bases. V shed 5 bases, J shed 0 bases, and the junction held 10 bases outside the gene matches. The CDR3 contains 17 residues. Germline CDR1 is SEHNR and CDR2 is FQNEAQ (reference sequence).

The chain couples TRBV7-9 to TRBJ2-3; D is undetermined. Germline assignment: CDR1 SEHNR and CDR2 FQNEAQ (reference sequence). CDR3 size: 14 residues. The V end was cut by 3 bases, the J end by 7 bases, with 14 bases between. Written as DNA, the CDR3 is TGTGCCAGCAGCTTTTTTGACTCGCTGAATACGCAGTATTTT. This gives the protein CASSFFDSLNTQYF.

The rearrangement links TRBV4-2 to TRBJ2-3; 7 positions agree with TRBD2. This CDR3 spans 16 amino acids. CDR1 and CDR2 from the germline V gene are LGHNA and YNFKEQ. Unmatched junction bases numbered 8, after V lost 1 base and J lost 4 bases. The CDR3 is CASSQGLAIVSDTQYF. DNA of the CDR3: TGTGCCAGCAGCCAAGGACTAGCAATTGTTTCAGATACGCAGTATTTT.

CDR3 amino acids: CASSPPGRGYGYTF. The CDR3 DNA reads as TGTGCCAGCTCACCACCAGGGAGGGGCTATGGCTACACCTTC. The chain employs TRBV18 and TRBJ1-2, with a possible D match to TRBD1 (5 bases). This CDR3 is 14 amino acids long. The V and J ends lost 0 bases and 4 bases respectively, with 9 bases between them. Germline V CDR1 and CDR2: KGHSH, LQKENI.

The V call is TRBV21-1, the J call TRBJ1-5; TRBD1 is taken as the D call from the table, unchecked against the DNA. TRBV21-1 represents a pseudogene. The CDR3 runs to 18 residues. In DNA form, the CDR3 reads TGTGCCAGCAGCAAAGACCGCAGGGGGCTGATTGCCAATCAGCCCCAGCATTTT. Its translation is CASSKDRRGLIANQPQHF.

This clone was counted a single time. The chain combines TRBV7-8 with TRBJ1-1; a weak D match, TRBD1 (5 bases). This CDR3 comprises 16 residues. Germline V CDR1 and CDR2: SGHVS, FQNEAQ. The V end lost 2 bases, the J end lost 1 base, and 14 bases lay between the germline ends. Here the CDR3 DNA reads TGTGCCAGCAGCTTACGGGATCGGGGGTCGAACACTGAAGCTTTCTTT. As protein: CASSLRDRGSNTEAFF.

The chain combines TRBV14 with TRBJ1-1; TRBD1 is a possible D gene (5 bases). Germline V gives CDR1 SGHDN, CDR2 FVKESK. This CDR3 spans 15 amino acids. The DNA for the CDR3 is TGTGCTAAAACCGGGGGGTCGAGGGGGAACACTGAAGCTTTCTTT. The encoded protein is CAKTGGSRGNTEAFF.

The chain employs TRBV7-3 and TRBJ2-3; 9 bases match TRBD2. The germline V gene has CDR1 SGHTA and CDR2 FQGTGA. The CDR3 consists of 16 residues. After removal of 2 bases from V and 5 bases from J, the junction contained 8 bases not matched to a gene. The CDR3 nucleotides read TGTGCCAGCAGCTTAGGGGCGGGAGGGCCAGTAGATACGCAGTATTTT. Its translation: CASSLGAGGPVDTQYF.

The chain combines TRBV6-6 with TRBJ2-3; TRBD1 matches at 10 bases. Losses at the gene ends were 5 bases for V and 3 bases for J; bases not matched to a gene: 5. The CDR3 is made up of 15 amino acids. Germline CDR1 and CDR2: MNHNY and SVGAGI (reference sequence). CDR3 residues: CASSPRDRGTDTQYF. For the CDR3, the DNA is TGTGCCAGCAGTCCCCGGGACAGGGGAACAGATACGCAGTATTTT.

This clone was observed a few times. The chain couples TRBV5-1 to TRBJ2-5; D might be TRBD1 (6 bases). Per germline, CDR1 SGHRS and CDR2 YFSETQ. The CDR3 consists of 15 residues. Trimming shortened V by 4 bases and J by 0 bases, and 13 bases separated the two germline ends. CDR3 sequence (DNA): TGCGCCAGCAGCACCCAGACAGGCCACCAAGAGACCCAGTACTTC. Its translation: CASSTQTGHQETQYF. Based on the CDR3 plus reference TRBV5-1 and TRBJ2-5, the full variable domain is KAGVTQTPRYLIKTRGQQVTLSCSPISGHRSVSWYQQTPGQGLQFLFEYFSETQRNKGNFPGRFSGRQFSNSRSEMNVSTLELGDSALYLCASSTQTGHQETQYFGPGTRLLVL.

This clone has a handful of counts. This chain uses TRBV7-8 with TRBJ1-2; D not resolved. V lost 3 bases and J 3 bases, leaving 5 bases between the germline ends. CDR1 is SGHVS, CDR2 FQNEAQ, per germline. The CDR3 sequence is 12 residues long. CDR3 sequence reads: CASSFQDYGYTF. CDR3 DNA sequence: TGTGCCAGCAGCTTTCAGGACTATGGCTACACCTTC.

CDR3 bases: TGTGCCAGCAGTGGCACCCCCGGGGGGAATTCCTACAATGAGCAGTTCTTC. Residues: CASSGTPGGNSYNEQFF. The chain combines TRBV6-1 with TRBJ2-1; 7 bases fit TRBD2. The V gene end was trimmed by 4 bases and the J gene end by 1 base; junction bases not matched to a gene: 10. The CDR3 loop spans 17 amino acids. Germline-derived CDR1 and CDR2 are MNHNS and SASEGT.

The chain uses TRBV7-3 and TRBJ2-6, with D possibly being TRBD2 (5 bases). The CDR3 extends over 15 amino acids. Germline CDR1 is SGHTA and CDR2 is FQGTGA. The V end was cut by 2 bases, the J end by 3 bases, with 8 bases between. The DNA for the CDR3 is TGTGCCAGCAGCTTATTCGGGGTTGGGGCCAACGTCCTGACTTTC. The encoded protein is CASSLFGVGANVLTF.

This chain links TRBV5-1 with TRBJ2-7, with 9 bases fitting TRBD1. V was clipped by 5 bases and J by 4 bases; unmatched bases: 4. CDR1 and CDR2 (germline): SGHRS, YFSETQ. The CDR3 has 13 residues. The chain's CDR3 is CASRPGQGYEQYF. CDR3 nucleotides: TGCGCCAGCAGGCCGGGACAGGGATACGAGCAGTACTTC.

This clone showed up just a few times. The V and J genes are TRBV10-3 and TRBJ2-5; D is perhaps TRBD2 (6 bases). The CDR3 contains 13 residues. Trimming took off 0 bases at V and 9 bases at J, with 11 bases between the two ends. In germline, CDR1 is ENHRY, CDR2 SYGVKD. The CDR3 nucleotides read TGTGCCATCAGTGAGTCGGCGGGATGGGCCCAGTACTTC. Amino acid sequence: CAISESAGWAQYF.